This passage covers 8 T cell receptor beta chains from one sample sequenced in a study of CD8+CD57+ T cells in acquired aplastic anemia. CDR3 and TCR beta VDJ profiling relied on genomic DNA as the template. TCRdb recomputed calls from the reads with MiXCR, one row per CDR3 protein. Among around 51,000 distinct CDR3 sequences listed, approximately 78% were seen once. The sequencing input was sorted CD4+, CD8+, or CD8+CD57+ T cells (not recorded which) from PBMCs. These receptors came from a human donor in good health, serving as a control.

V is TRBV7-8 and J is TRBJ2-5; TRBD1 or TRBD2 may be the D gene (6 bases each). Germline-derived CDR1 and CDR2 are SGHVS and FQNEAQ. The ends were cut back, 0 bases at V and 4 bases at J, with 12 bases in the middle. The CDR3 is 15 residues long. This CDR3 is CASSLAGGGLETQYF. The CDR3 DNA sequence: TGTGCCAGCAGCTTAGCCGGGGGCGGGTTAGAGACCCAGTACTTC.

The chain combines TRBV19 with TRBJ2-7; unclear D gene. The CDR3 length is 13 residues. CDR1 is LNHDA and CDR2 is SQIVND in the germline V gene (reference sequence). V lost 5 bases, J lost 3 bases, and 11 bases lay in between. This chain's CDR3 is CASSPPEHYEQYF. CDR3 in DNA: TGTGCCAGTAGTCCTCCAGAGCACTACGAGCAGTACTTC.

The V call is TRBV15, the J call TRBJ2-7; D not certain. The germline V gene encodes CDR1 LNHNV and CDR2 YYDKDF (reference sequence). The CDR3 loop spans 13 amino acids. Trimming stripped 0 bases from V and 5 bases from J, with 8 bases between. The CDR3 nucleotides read TGTGCCACCAGCAGAGATCCCCAGGACGAGCAGTACTTC. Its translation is CATSRDPQDEQYF.

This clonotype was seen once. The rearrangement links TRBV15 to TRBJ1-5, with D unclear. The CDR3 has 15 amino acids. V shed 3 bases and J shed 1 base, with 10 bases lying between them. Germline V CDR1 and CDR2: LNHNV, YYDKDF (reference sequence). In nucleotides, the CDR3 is TGTGCCACCAGCAGCTTAGGAGGGAGCAATCAGCCCCAGCATTTT. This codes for CATSSLGGSNQPQHF.

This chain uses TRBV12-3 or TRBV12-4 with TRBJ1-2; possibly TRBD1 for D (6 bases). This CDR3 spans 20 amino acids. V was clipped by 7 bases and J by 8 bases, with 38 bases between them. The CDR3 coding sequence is TGTGCCAGCACCAACCCGTTTAAGGGCCACGTTGAGCTGACAGGCGGAGGCTACACCTTC. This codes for CASTNPFKGHVELTGGGYTF.

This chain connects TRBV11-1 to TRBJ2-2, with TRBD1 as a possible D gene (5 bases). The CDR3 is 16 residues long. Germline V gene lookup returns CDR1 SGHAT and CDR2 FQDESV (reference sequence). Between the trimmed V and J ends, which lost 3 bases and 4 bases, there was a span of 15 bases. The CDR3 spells CASSLVGMGRTGELFF. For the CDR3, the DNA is TGTGCCAGCAGCTTGGTTGGGATGGGGCGCACCGGGGAGCTGTTTTTT.

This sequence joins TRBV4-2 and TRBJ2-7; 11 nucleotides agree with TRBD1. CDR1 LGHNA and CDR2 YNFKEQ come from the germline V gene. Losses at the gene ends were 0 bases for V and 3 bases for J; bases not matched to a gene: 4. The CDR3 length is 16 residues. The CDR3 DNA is TGTGCCAGCAGCCAAGATAGCGGGACAGGGGGCTACGAGCAGTACTTC. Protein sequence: CASSQDSGTGGYEQYF.

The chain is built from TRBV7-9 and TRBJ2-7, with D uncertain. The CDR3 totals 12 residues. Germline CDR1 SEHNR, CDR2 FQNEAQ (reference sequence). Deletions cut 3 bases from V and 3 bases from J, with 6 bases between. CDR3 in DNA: TGTGCCAGCAGCTTCGTCCTCTACGAGCAGTACTTC. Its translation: CASSFVLYEQYF.